Presented here are 12 T cell receptor beta chains from one specimen sequenced in a study of T cell responses to AZD1222 COVID-19 vaccine. The method was immunoSEQ multiplex PCR; TCRdb's version includes in-frame clones alone and lacks a portion of them. The data show roughly 110,000 clones, around 92% seen once. Material: peripheral blood, obtained 28 days after the second AZD1222 dose. The receptors were sampled from an adult who received the AZD1222 COVID-19 vaccine.

The V call is TRBV19, the J call TRBJ1-5, with 8 bases matching TRBD1. The V gene's germline CDR1 is LNHDA and CDR2 SQIVND (reference sequence). The CDR3 loop spans 21 amino acids. Germline trimming cut 10 bases from V and 6 bases from J; bases unmatched to any gene: 32. The CDR3 reads CAIIIYLRRQGMSRTGQPQHF. The DNA for the CDR3 is TGTGCCATTATTATATATTTACGACGACAGGGGATGTCGAGGACGGGTCAGCCCCAGCATTTT.

This clone appeared once. The chain employs TRBV9 and TRBJ2-2, with a tentative D call TRBD2 (5 bases). Germline values: CDR1 SGDLS, CDR2 YYNGEE. V was shortened by 3 bases and J by 6 bases, with 6 bases between the two germline ends. The CDR3 spans 12 residues. Here the CDR3 DNA reads TGTGCCAGCAGCGCGGGGTCCGGGGAGCTGTTTTTT. Translation gives CASSAGSGELFF.

This chain joins TRBV7-3 and TRBJ2-3; 10 nucleotides line up with TRBD2. The germline V gene has CDR1 SGHTA and CDR2 FQGTGA. This CDR3 region has 15 residues. V shed 3 bases and J 7 bases; nucleotides not matched to a gene: 7. CDR3 region: CASSFTSGALNTQYF. As DNA, the CDR3 is TGTGCCAGCAGCTTCACTAGCGGGGCCTTGAATACGCAGTATTTT.

This chain links TRBV11-2 with TRBJ1-2; 7 bases fit TRBD1. The CDR3 runs to 14 residues. Germline CDR1 and CDR2: SGHAT and FQNNGV. The J segment lost 5 bases and the V segment lost 1 base, leaving 4 bases of the junction unmatched. The CDR3 nucleotides read TGTGCCAGCAGCTTAGTATCACAGGGGTATGGCTACACCTTC. Protein product: CASSLVSQGYGYTF.

The gene calls are TRBV5-6 and TRBJ1-6, with D possibly being TRBD1 (6 bases). Germline assignment: CDR1 SGHDT and CDR2 YYEEEE. This CDR3 comprises 16 residues. V lost 5 bases to trimming and J lost 7 bases, with 19 bases between them. CDR3 residues: CASSLFSGHQNSPLHF. CDR3 in DNA: TGTGCCAGCAGTTTATTCTCGGGACATCAGAATTCACCCCTCCACTTT.

V is TRBV11-2 and J is TRBJ2-5; tentatively, D is TRBD1 (6 bases). The V gene's germline CDR1 is SGHAT and CDR2 FQNNGV. The CDR3 sequence is 17 residues long. V lost 1 base to trimming and J lost 5 bases, with 20 bases between them. The CDR3 is CASSLGRQGLMRETQYF. Written as DNA, the CDR3 is TGTGCCAGCAGCTTAGGACGCCAGGGGTTGATGAGGGAGACCCAGTACTTC. The whole variable domain, remainder taken from reference TRBV11-2 and TRBJ2-5, is EAGVAQSPRYKIIEKRQSVAFWCNPISGHATLYWYQQILGQGPKLLIQFQNNGVVDDSQLPKDRFSAERLKGVDSTLKIQPAKLEDSAVYLCASSLGRQGLMRETQYFGPGTRLLVL.

The V call is TRBV19, the J call TRBJ2-5; weak D call: TRBD2 (5 bases). The V end was cut by 7 bases, the J end by 6 bases, with 21 bases between. Germline V gene sequence: CDR1 LNHDA, CDR2 SQIVND (reference sequence). This CDR3 is 15 amino acids long. CDR3 DNA: TGTGCCAGTACCCCGGAGGCTGGGCGCAGCAAGACCCAGTACTTC. Encoded protein: CASTPEAGRSKTQYF.

The gene calls are TRBV6-6 and TRBJ1-5; maybe TRBD1 (6 bases). The V end was cut by 2 bases, the J end by 7 bases, with 9 bases between. This CDR3 contains 13 residues. Germline V lookup: CDR1 MNHNY, CDR2 SVGAGI (reference sequence). The DNA of the CDR3 is TGTGCCAGCAGTTACAGGGGGGACCAGCCCCAGCATTTT. The encoded protein is CASSYRGDQPQHF.

The J gene is TRBJ2-1, the V gene TRBV10-2, with TRBD2 matching over 12 bases. This CDR3 comprises 12 residues. Germline lookup yields CDR1 WSHSY and CDR2 SAAADI. V was pared by 6 bases and J by 10 bases, with 1 base of the junction left unmatched. The CDR3 sequence is CASRGTSGEQFF. The DNA for the CDR3 is TGCGCCAGCAGAGGGACTAGCGGGGAGCAGTTCTTC.

The chain carries TRBV5-6 and TRBJ2-5; 7 bases are shared with TRBD1. Germline lookup yields CDR1 SGHDT and CDR2 YYEEEE. CDR3 length: 16 residues. With 1 base clipped from V and 5 bases from J, the junction kept 11 bases outside the gene matches. CDR3 loop: CASSLYLDRAGETQYF. CDR3 nucleotide sequence: TGTGCCAGCAGCTTGTACCTAGACAGGGCTGGGGAGACCCAGTACTTC.

The chain uses TRBV5-1 and TRBJ2-1; 9 bases align to TRBD2. This CDR3 is 16 amino acids long. V was clipped by 1 base and J by 5 bases; unmatched bases: 7. The germline V gene has CDR1 SGHRS and CDR2 YFSETQ. CDR3 DNA sequence: TGCGCCAGCAGCTTGATGGCTAGCGGGGTTAACAATGAGCAGTTCTTC. Its protein is CASSLMASGVNNEQFF.

This clone was detected once. V and J are TRBV30 and TRBJ1-6, with 7 bases that match TRBD1. The CDR3 spans 13 residues. Germline CDR1 reads GTSNPN; CDR2 reads SVGIG (reference sequence). V lost 2 bases and J lost 10; bases outside the gene matches: 5. The CDR3 DNA reads TGTGCCTGGAGTAAAGGGGGCGAATCACCCCTCCACTTT. Translated: CAWSKGGESPLHF.